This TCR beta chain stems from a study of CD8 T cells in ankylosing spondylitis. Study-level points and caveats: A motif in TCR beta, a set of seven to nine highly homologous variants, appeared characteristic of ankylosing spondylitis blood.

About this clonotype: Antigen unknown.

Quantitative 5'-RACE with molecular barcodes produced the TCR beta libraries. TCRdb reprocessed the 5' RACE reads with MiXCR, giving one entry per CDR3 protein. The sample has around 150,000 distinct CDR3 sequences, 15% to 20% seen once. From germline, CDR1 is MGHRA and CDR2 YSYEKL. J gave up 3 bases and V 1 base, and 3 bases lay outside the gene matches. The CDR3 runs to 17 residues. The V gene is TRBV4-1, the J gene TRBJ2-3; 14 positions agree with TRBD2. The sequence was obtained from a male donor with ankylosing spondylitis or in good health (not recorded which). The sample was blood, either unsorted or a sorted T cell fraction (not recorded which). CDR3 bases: TGCGCCAGCAGCCAAGTCAGACTAGCGGGAGGGACAGATACGCAGTATTTT. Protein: CASSQVRLAGGTDTQYF.